This TCR beta chain was found in a study of neoadjuvant anti-PD-1 for oral cavity cancer. Here immunoSEQ multiplex PCR was the method, and the copy in TCRdb shows in-frame clones only, minus some. The sample yields 15,000 or so clones, about 61% seen once. Losses at the gene ends were 5 bases for V and 7 bases for J; bases not matched to a gene: 5. Germline-derived CDR1 and CDR2 are MNHEY and SMNVEV (reference sequence). The CDR3 has 12 amino acids. The sample was PBMCs, taken before nivolumab (anti-PD-1) treatment. The source is a person aged 40 to 85 with oral cavity squamous cell carcinoma. The chain employs TRBV27 and TRBJ2-7; the match to TRBD1 covers 7 bases. CDR3 sequence: CASSTLRGEQYF. The CDR3 nucleotides are TGTGCCAGCAGTACCCTCAGGGGGGAGCAGTACTTC.